The 8 T cell receptor beta chains below all came from one sample that was sequenced in a study of T cells in women clearing cervical HPV infection. Clones were read by immunoSEQ multiplex PCR, and TCRdb kept only the in-frame ones, dropping some. The sample totals tens of thousands of clones. Sequenced material: blood buffy coat. The receptor set was obtained from a woman aged 18-70 years with a cervical HPV16 infection that either progressed to CIN3+ or cleared (not recorded which).

To note about this clone: The CDR3 end lies 3 residues beyond the end of the read and is filled in from the germline J gene. The chain links TRBV7-2 to TRBJ1-4; TRBD1 is a possible D gene (6 bases). CDR3 length: 15 residues. The germline V gene encodes CDR1 SGHTA and CDR2 FQGNSA. Between the trimmed V and J ends, which lost 1 base and 4 bases, there was a span of 10 bases. The CDR3 bases that were read are TGTGCCAGCAGCTTAGGAGGGGGAGGTAATGAAAAA. Translation: CASSLGGGGNEK. The entire CDR3 reads CASSLGGGGNEKLFF.

Remarks on this clone: The CDR3 end falls 3 residues outside the read, so it is completed with the germline J gene. This chain connects TRBV30 to TRBJ1-2; TRBD1 agrees at 8 bases. With V trimmed by 4 bases and J by 4 bases, 5 bases remained unmatched. CDR3 length: 13 residues. Germline assignment: CDR1 GTSNPN and CDR2 SVGIG (reference sequence). The CDR3 bases that were read are TGTGCCTGGACGTCAGGGGGCGGCTATGGC. Its translation: CAWTSGGGYG. The full CDR3 protein is CAWTSGGGYGYTF.

Worth noting for this clone: The CDR3 extends 3 residues past the end of the read, so its final part is completed from the germline J gene. V and J are TRBV6-1 and TRBJ1-2; D may be TRBD1 (6 bases). This CDR3 contains 13 residues. The V end lost 8 bases, the J end lost 1 base, and 11 bases lay between the germline ends. Germline V gene data show CDR1 as MNHNS and CDR2 as SASEGT. CDR3 in amino acids: CASRGGGNYGYTF. Incomplete CDR3 DNA: TGTGCCAGCCGTGGAGGGGGTAACTATGGC.

To note about this clone: The read terminates 3 residues ahead of where the CDR3 ends, so the germline J gene completes it. This chain uses TRBV20-1 with TRBJ1-2; TRBD1 is a possible D gene (5 bases). From germline, CDR1 is DFQATT and CDR2 SNEGSKA (reference sequence). V lost 3 bases and J 5 bases, leaving 19 bases between the germline ends. The CDR3 has 15 residues. CDR3 amino acids: CSARPPGREGYGYTF. Incomplete CDR3 DNA: TGCAGTGCTAGGCCCCCCGGCAGGGAAGGGTATGGC.

In the case of this clone: With the read ending 3 residues before the CDR3 end, the germline J gene is used to fill in that end. The chain joins TRBV19 to TRBJ2-7, with TRBD2 matching over 7 bases. Germline V gene lookup returns CDR1 LNHDA and CDR2 SQIVND (reference sequence). This CDR3 contains 14 residues. V shed 5 bases and J 4 bases; nucleotides not matched to a gene: 8. CDR3 sequence: CASSYREAGYEQYF. CDR3 DNA, as far as it was read: TGTGCCAGTAGTTATCGGGAGGCGGGTTACGAG.

Points on this clone: The sequence runs out 3 residues before the end of the CDR3; the remainder is reconstructed from the germline J gene. The same CDR3 can be traced to other DNA sequences in this sample. The chain carries TRBV29-1 and TRBJ2-7; 13 bases map to TRBD2. The V gene's germline CDR1 is SQVTM and CDR2 ANQGSEA. The CDR3 contains 14 residues. V lost 6 bases and J lost 1; bases outside the gene matches: 3. The CDR3 loop reads CSVRTSGSSYEQYF. The CDR3 DNA, read in part, is TGCAGCGTGAGGACTAGCGGGAGTTCCTACGAG.

A word on this clone: With the read ending 3 residues before the CDR3 end, the germline J gene is used to fill in that end. This chain joins TRBV20-1 and TRBJ2-1, with D possibly matching TRBD2 (6 bases). Trimming shortened V by 3 bases and J by 4 bases, and 13 bases separated the two germline ends. Per the germline V gene, CDR1 is DFQATT and CDR2 is SNEGSKA (reference sequence). The CDR3 sequence is 14 residues long. This chain's CDR3 is CSARRGAGYNEQFF. The CDR3 DNA, read in part, is TGCAGTGCTAGGCGGGGAGCGGGTTACAATGAG.

As concerns this clone: Coverage ceases 3 residues before the CDR3 finishes, and the germline J gene fills in the end. V and J are TRBV18 and TRBJ1-6; TRBD1 matches 7 bases. CDR1 is KGHSH and CDR2 is LQKENI in the germline V gene. Germline trimming cut 0 bases from V and 5 bases from J; bases unmatched to any gene: 7. The CDR3 sequence is 17 residues long. This CDR3 is CASSPPLTGTDNSPLHF. Incomplete CDR3 DNA: TGTGCCAGCTCACCACCCCTCACCGGGACAGATAATTCACCC. The full variable domain, in which reference TRBV18 and TRBJ1-6 provide the parts outside the CDR3, is NAGVMQNPRHLVRRRGQEARLRCSPMKGHSHVYWYRQLPEEGLKFMVYLQKENIIDESGMPKERFSAEFPKEGPSILRIQQVVRGDSAAYFCASSPPLTGTDNSPLHFGNGTRLTVT.